This T cell receptor (beta chain) was profiled in a study of T cells in women clearing cervical HPV infection. Study-wide background: Cases were women with histologically confirmed HPV16-related CIN3 or worse, including a couple of invasive cancers. HLA type could not be excluded as a confounder.

Study-wide points: Timing of associations relative to infection is unclear; T-cell subsets were not isolated.

Generated by immunoSEQ multiplex PCR, the TCRdb table keeps only in-frame clones and is missing some. The table gives about 29,000 clones; the top ten clones make up 2.5% to 3.5% of it. A note on this clone: Its cognate antigen is unknown.

Specimen: blood buffy coat. The TCR comes from a woman between 18 and 70 years old with a cervical HPV16 infection that either progressed to CIN3+ or cleared (not recorded which).

Partial CDR3 DNA: TGTGCCAGCAGCTTGAGACAGGACTCCTACGAG. It specifies CASSLRQDSYE. In full, the CDR3 reads CASSLRQDSYEQYF. This chain connects TRBV7-9 to TRBJ2-7, with D maybe TRBD1 (6 bases). The CDR3 goes on 3 residues after the read ends, and that part is filled in from the germline J gene. V dropped 3 bases and J dropped 0 bases, with 9 bases sitting between them. The CDR3 length is 14 residues. In germline, CDR1 is SEHNR, CDR2 FQNEAQ (reference sequence).